A single sample gave rise to the 13 T cell receptor beta chains below, sequenced in a study of cytotoxic CD8 clonotypes in ibrutinib-treated CLL. The method was immunoSEQ multiplex PCR; TCRdb's version includes in-frame clones alone and lacks a portion of them. In the table there are roughly 200,000 clones, around 72% of which are singletons. Sequences were derived from PBMCs, sampled after 24 months of ibrutinib treatment. These receptors came from a human donor with chronic lymphocytic leukemia.

The rearrangement links TRBV6-6 to TRBJ1-4; D call uncertain. The CDR3 has 16 amino acids. Per germline, CDR1 MNHNY and CDR2 SVGAGI (reference sequence). V was cut by 0 bases and J by 0 bases, with 8 bases left in between. CDR3 nucleotides: TGTGCCAGCAGTTACTCAGGGTTCGCAACTAATGAAAAACTGTTTTTT. Amino acid sequence: CASSYSGFATNEKLFF.

This clone was found a few times. The V call is TRBV5-8, the J call TRBJ1-3; D remains ambiguous. Germline loops: CDR1 SGHTS, CDR2 YDEGEE. V lost 4 bases to trimming and J lost 0 bases, with 5 bases between them. This CDR3 spans 13 amino acids. Here the CDR3 DNA reads TGTGCCAGCAGCCGCCGCTCTGGAAACACCATATATTTT. This translates into CASSRRSGNTIYF.

The rearrangement links TRBV7-9 to TRBJ2-3; 10 bases match TRBD2. Germline CDR1 and CDR2: SEHNR and FQNEAQ (reference sequence). The CDR3 consists of 17 residues. Trimming took 5 bases from V and 4 from J; bases not matched to a gene: 12. As DNA, the CDR3 is TGTGCCAGCAGCCCCCGAGGAAGCGGGAGGGCCGCAGATACGCAGTATTTT. As protein: CASSPRGSGRAADTQYF.

This clone was detected only a few times. The chain is built from TRBV7-9 and TRBJ1-2, with D maybe TRBD1 (5 bases). V lost 5 bases and J 5 bases, leaving 12 bases between the germline ends. The CDR3 contains 13 residues. Germline V gene sequence: CDR1 SEHNR, CDR2 FQNEAQ (reference sequence). The chain's CDR3 is CASSPGTTYGYTF. The CDR3 region has the DNA TGTGCCAGCAGCCCCGGGACGACTTATGGCTACACCTTC. Full variable domain (missing parts from reference TRBV7-9 and TRBJ1-2): DTGVSQNPRHKITKRGQNVTFRCDPISEHNRLYWYRQTLGQGPEFLTYFQNEAQLEKSRLLSDRFSAERPKGSFSTLEIQRTEQGDSAMYLCASSPGTTYGYTFGSGTRLTVV.

The rearrangement uses TRBV4-1 and TRBJ2-7; TRBD1 matches 7 bases. The CDR3 sequence is 16 residues long. Germline values: CDR1 MGHRA, CDR2 YSYEKL. Trimming at V came to 0 bases and at J to 4 bases, leaving 9 bases not matched to a gene. This chain's CDR3 is CASSQDSGQPWYEQYF. The CDR3 nucleotides read TGCGCCAGCAGCCAAGATTCGGGACAGCCGTGGTACGAGCAGTACTTC.

V gene TRBV27 combines with J gene TRBJ2-7; TRBD2 is a possible D gene (5 bases). Germline V gene data show CDR1 as MNHEY and CDR2 as SMNVEV (reference sequence). This CDR3 has 13 amino acids. V lost 0 bases, J lost 3 bases, and 6 bases lay in between. The CDR3 loop reads CASSLSRDYEQYF. DNA for the CDR3: TGTGCCAGCAGTTTATCCCGGGACTACGAGCAGTACTTC.

A single count supports this clone. The rearrangement uses TRBV7-3 and TRBJ2-5; possibly TRBD2 for D (5 bases). CDR3 length: 13 amino acids. CDR1 and CDR2 from the germline V gene are SGHTA and FQGTGA. Trimming pared 5 bases from V and 5 bases from J, leaving 12 bases between. CDR3 sequence: CASSGSSLETQYF. CDR3 bases: TGTGCCAGCAGCGGGAGTAGCTTGGAGACCCAGTACTTC.

The CDR3 region is CASSSYGSYTF. The CDR3 coding sequence is TGTGCCAGCAGTTCTTACGGGAGCTACACCTTC. The chain employs TRBV25-1 and TRBJ1-2; D not resolved. Germline V lookup: CDR1 MGHDK, CDR2 SYGVNS. CDR3 size: 11 residues. The V end lost 5 bases, the J end lost 9 bases, and 10 bases lay between the germline ends.

The genes are TRBV2 and TRBJ2-1, with a possible D match to TRBD1 (6 bases). Germline V CDR1 and CDR2: SNHLY, FYNNEI. Deletions cut 5 bases from V and 7 bases from J, with 36 bases between. The CDR3 length is 21 residues. This chain's CDR3 is CASSRPQRSSLMERGMNEQFF. The CDR3 DNA reads TGTGCCAGCAGTCGCCCCCAGCGATCATCTTTAATGGAGAGGGGGATGAATGAGCAGTTCTTC.

The chain employs TRBV5-4 and TRBJ2-7, with D possibly TRBD1 on 6 matching bases. Germline CDR1 is SGHNT and CDR2 is YYREEE (reference sequence). The germline V and J ends were trimmed by 7 bases and 6 bases, with 17 bases remaining between them. The CDR3 has 13 amino acids. The CDR3 sequence is CASGTKQGFEQYF. The CDR3 DNA follows: TGTGCCAGCGGGACAAAACAGGGATTCGAGCAGTACTTC.

The chain carries TRBV4-3 and TRBJ2-7, with D unclear. The CDR3 is 15 amino acids. In germline, CDR1 is LGHNA, CDR2 YSLEER. Trimming removed 0 bases at V and 2 bases at J, with 11 bases between. CDR3 protein: CASSQDYSVPYEQYF. The CDR3 DNA is TGCGCCAGCAGCCAAGACTACTCCGTCCCCTACGAGCAGTACTTC.

J is TRBJ2-2 and V is TRBV30, with D perhaps TRBD2 (6 bases). V gave up 3 bases and J gave up 2 bases, with 13 bases separating them. Germline V gene data show CDR1 as GTSNPN and CDR2 as SVGIG (reference sequence). The CDR3 has 15 amino acids. In DNA form, the CDR3 reads TGTGCCTGGAGGCGGGACTCCCTAAACACCGGGGAGCTGTTTTTT. Protein: CAWRRDSLNTGELFF.

This chain links TRBV4-2 with TRBJ1-3; D gene unclear. The CDR3 covers 18 residues. Germline V gene lookup returns CDR1 LGHNA and CDR2 YNFKEQ. V shed 2 bases and J shed 0 bases, with 17 bases lying between them. In DNA, the CDR3 is TGTGCCAGCAGCCAACCAGTCCCTTCGGCAAGCTCTGGAAACACCATATATTTT. This codes for CASSQPVPSASSGNTIYF.